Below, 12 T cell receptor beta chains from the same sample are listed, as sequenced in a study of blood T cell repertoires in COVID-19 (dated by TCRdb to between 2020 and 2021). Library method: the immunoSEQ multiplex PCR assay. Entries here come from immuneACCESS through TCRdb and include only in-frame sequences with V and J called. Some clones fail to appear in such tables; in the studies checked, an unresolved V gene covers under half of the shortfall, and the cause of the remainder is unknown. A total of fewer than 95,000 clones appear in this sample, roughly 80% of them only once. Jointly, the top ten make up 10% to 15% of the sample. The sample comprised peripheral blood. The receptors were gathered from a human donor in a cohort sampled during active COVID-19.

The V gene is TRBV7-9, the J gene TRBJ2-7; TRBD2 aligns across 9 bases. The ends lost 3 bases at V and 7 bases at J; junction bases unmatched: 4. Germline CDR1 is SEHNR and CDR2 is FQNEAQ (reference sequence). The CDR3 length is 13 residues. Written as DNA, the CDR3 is TGTGCCAGCAGCTTGCTAACTAGCGGGGAGCAGTACTTC. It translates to CASSLLTSGEQYF.

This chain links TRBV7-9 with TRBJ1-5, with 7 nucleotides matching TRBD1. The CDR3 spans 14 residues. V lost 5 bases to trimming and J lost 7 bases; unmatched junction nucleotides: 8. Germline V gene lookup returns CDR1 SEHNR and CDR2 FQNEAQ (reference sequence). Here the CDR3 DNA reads TGTGCCAGCAGCAGGCAGGGGGGACCCCAGCCCCAGCATTTT. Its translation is CASSRQGGPQPQHF.

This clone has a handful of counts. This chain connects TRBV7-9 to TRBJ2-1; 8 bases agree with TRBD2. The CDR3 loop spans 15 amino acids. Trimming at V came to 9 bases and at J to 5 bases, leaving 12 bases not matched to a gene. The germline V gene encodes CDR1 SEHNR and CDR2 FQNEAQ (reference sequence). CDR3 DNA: TGTGCCAGTGTCGTGGCGGGGGGAGGAAACAATGAGCAGTTCTTC. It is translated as CASVVAGGGNNEQFF.

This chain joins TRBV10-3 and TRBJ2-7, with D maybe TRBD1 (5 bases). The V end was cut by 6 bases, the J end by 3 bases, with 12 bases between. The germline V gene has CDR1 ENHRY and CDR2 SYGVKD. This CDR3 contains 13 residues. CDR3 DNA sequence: TGTGCCATCAGGGCGGACAAGTTCTACGAGCAGTACTTC. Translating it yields CAIRADKFYEQYF.

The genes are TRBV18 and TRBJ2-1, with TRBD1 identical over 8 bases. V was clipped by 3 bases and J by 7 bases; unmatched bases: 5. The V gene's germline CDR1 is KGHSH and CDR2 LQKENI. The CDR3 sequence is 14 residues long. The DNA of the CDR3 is TGTGCCAGCTCACCTACGGACAGGGTGAATGAGCAGTTCTTC. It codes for CASSPTDRVNEQFF.

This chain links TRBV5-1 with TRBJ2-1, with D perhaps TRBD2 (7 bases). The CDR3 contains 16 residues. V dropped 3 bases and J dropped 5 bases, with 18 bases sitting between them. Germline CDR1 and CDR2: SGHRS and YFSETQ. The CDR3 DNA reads TGCGCCAGCAGCTCGGGGGGCAGGCGGACCGACAATGAGCAGTTCTTC. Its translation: CASSSGGRRTDNEQFF. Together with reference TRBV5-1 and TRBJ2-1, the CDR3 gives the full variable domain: KAGVTQTPRYLIKTRGQQVTLSCSPISGHRSVSWYQQTPGQGLQFLFEYFSETQRNKGNFPGRFSGRQFSNSRSEMNVSTLELGDSALYLCASSSGGRRTDNEQFFGPGTRLTVL.

CDR3 nucleotides: TGTGCCAGCATACAGGTCCCGAGCATTCTTTACTCCTATAATTCACCCCTCCACTTT. This codes for CASIQVPSILYSYNSPLHF. The rearrangement links TRBV6-4 to TRBJ1-6, with D maybe TRBD1 (5 bases). V was shortened by 7 bases and J by 0 bases, with 22 bases between the two germline ends. The germline gives CDR1 MRHNA, CDR2 SNTAGT. This CDR3 has 19 amino acids.

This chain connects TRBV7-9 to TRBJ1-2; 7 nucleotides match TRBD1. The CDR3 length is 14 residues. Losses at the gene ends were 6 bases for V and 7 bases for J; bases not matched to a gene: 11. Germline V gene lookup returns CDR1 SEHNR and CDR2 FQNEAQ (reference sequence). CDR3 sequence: CASSQAGGHGGYTF. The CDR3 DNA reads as TGTGCCAGCAGTCAAGCAGGGGGGCACGGTGGCTACACCTTC. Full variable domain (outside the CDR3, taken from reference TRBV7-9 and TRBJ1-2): DTGVSQNPRHKITKRGQNVTFRCDPISEHNRLYWYRQTLGQGPEFLTYFQNEAQLEKSRLLSDRFSAERPKGSFSTLEIQRTEQGDSAMYLCASSQAGGHGGYTFGSGTRLTVV.

CDR3 sequence reads: CSASGGFYNSPLHF. The CDR3 DNA sequence: TGCAGTGCCAGTGGCGGCTTCTATAATTCACCCCTCCACTTT. This chain joins TRBV20-1 and TRBJ1-6; D unclear. Trimming cost V 6 bases and J 3 bases, with 12 bases left between them. This CDR3 has 14 amino acids. The germline V gene encodes CDR1 DFQATT and CDR2 SNEGSKA (reference sequence).

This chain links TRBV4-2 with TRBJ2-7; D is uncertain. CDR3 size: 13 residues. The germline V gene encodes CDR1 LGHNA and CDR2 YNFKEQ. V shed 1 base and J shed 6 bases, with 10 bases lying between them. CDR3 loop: CASSQAYLREQYF. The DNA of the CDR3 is TGTGCCAGCAGCCAAGCCTACCTTCGCGAGCAGTACTTC.

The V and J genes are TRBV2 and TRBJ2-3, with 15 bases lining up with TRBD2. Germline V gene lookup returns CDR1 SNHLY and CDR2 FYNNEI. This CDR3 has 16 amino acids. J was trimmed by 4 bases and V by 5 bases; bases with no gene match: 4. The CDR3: CASSQGLAGGSDTQYF. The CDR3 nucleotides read TGTGCCAGCAGTCAGGGACTAGCGGGGGGTTCAGATACGCAGTATTTT. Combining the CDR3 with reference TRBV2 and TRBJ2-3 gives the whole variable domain EPEVTQTPSHQVTQMGQEVILRCVPISNHLYFYWYRQILGQKVEFLVSFYNNEISEKSEIFDDQFSVERPDGSNFTLKIRSTKLEDSAMYFCASSQGLAGGSDTQYFGPGTRLTVL.

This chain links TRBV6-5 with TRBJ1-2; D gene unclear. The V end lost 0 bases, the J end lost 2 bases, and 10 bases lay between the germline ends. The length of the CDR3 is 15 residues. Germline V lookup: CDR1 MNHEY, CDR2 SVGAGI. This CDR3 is CASSYSAGQNYGYTF. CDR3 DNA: TGTGCCAGCAGTTACTCAGCGGGTCAGAACTATGGCTACACCTTC.